This passage covers 8 T cell receptor beta chains from one sample sequenced in a study of regulatory T cells in long-lasting Graves disease. Described time point: persistent/refractory GD, antithyroid drugs over 5 years with positive TRAb. The TCR library was made from RNA extracted from PBMCs. HTBI primers from iRepertoire and Arm-PCR of CDR3 regions yielded the TCR beta libraries. TCRdb re-called the multiplex PCR reads through MiXCR, storing one row per CDR3 protein. The table includes hundreds of thousands of distinct CDR3 sequences, 15% to 20% detected once. The starting material was peripheral blood mononuclear cells (PBMCs), obtained when the disease was refractory, from a patient treated with antithyroid drugs. The receptors here all came from a female donor with Graves disease.

The table lists this clonotype with many counts. The rearrangement links TRBV5-1 to TRBJ2-7; D is ambiguous. The CDR3 is made up of 13 amino acids. The V and J ends lost 2 bases and 3 bases respectively, with 9 bases between them. CDR1 is SGHRS, CDR2 YFSETQ, per germline. For the CDR3, the DNA is TGCGCCAGCAGCTTTGGCAGCAACTACGAGCAGTACTTC. This gives the protein CASSFGSNYEQYF.

In its sample, this clonotype was seen a few times. The chain joins TRBV10-3 to TRBJ1-4; D remains ambiguous. In germline, CDR1 is ENHRY, CDR2 SYGVKD. This CDR3 has 14 residues. The CDR3 DNA sequence: TGTACCACTTCCCCGGCATCTCCAAATGAAAAACTGTTTTTT. Its protein product is CTTSPASPNEKLFF.

This sequence joins TRBV28 and TRBJ2-1; TRBD2 matches at 12 bases. The CDR3 consists of 14 residues. With V trimmed by 5 bases and J by 15 bases, 11 bases remained unmatched. The germline V gene has CDR1 MDHEN and CDR2 SYDVKM. This CDR3 reads CASSNGLAGRWLFF. As DNA, the CDR3 is TGTGCCAGCAGTAACGGACTAGCGGGAAGGTGGCTGTTCTTC.

DNA for the CDR3: TGCGCCAGCAGCGGAGCCGGGGTTCAAGAGACCCAGTACTTC. It translates to CASSGAGVQETQYF. V usage is TRBV5-1 and J usage is TRBJ2-5; weak D call: TRBD2 (5 bases). Germline CDR1 is SGHRS and CDR2 is YFSETQ. This CDR3 has 14 residues. The V end lost 4 bases, the J end lost 2 bases, and 12 bases lay between the germline ends.

This chain joins TRBV5-1 and TRBJ1-2; perhaps TRBD1 as D (6 bases). Germline V gene lookup returns CDR1 SGHRS and CDR2 YFSETQ. The V and J ends lost 3 bases and 6 bases respectively, with 9 bases between them. The CDR3 spans 12 residues. CDR3 residues: CASSSSGDGYTF. The DNA of the CDR3 is TGCGCCAGCAGCTCCTCAGGGGATGGCTACACCTTC.

Ten or more counts support this clonotype. This rearrangement joins TRBV28 to TRBJ2-7, with D uncertain. The CDR3 covers 12 residues. The V gene's germline CDR1 is MDHEN and CDR2 SYDVKM. The ends were cut back, 7 bases at V and 4 bases at J, with 11 bases in the middle. CDR3 nucleotides: TGTGCCAGCACCCAGGACGGGTACGAGCAGTACTTC. It is translated as CASTQDGYEQYF.

This clonotype was detected ten times or more. This chain connects TRBV4-1 to TRBJ1-2; no clear D. The CDR3 extends over 14 amino acids. V was shortened by 0 bases and J by 0 bases, with 5 bases between the two germline ends. Germline V gene data show CDR1 as MGHRA and CDR2 as YSYEKL. Here the CDR3 DNA reads TGCGCCAGCAGCCAAGAGACCTCTAACTATGGCTACACCTTC. It encodes CASSQETSNYGYTF.

Worth noting for this clonotype: Germline is not matched at one junction end, which may reflect a read error. The gene calls are TRBV11-2 and TRBJ2-2, with D perhaps matching TRBD2 (5 bases). Germline V gene lookup returns CDR1 SGHAT and CDR2 FQNNGV. CDR3 length: 14 amino acids. The CDR3 here is CASSLPADTGKLFF. CDR3 sequence (DNA): TGTGCCAGCAGCTTACCAGCAGACACCGGGAAGCTGTTTTTT.